The clone carrying this TCR beta chain was seen more than once but under ten times. This sample stems from a study of blood T cell repertoires in COVID-19. The authors' processing: From reference gene primer amplification, estimates of nucleated cell counts were derived. Assay: immunoSEQ multiplex PCR; the TCRdb copy retains only in-frame clones and omits some. The V and J calls and clone size are taken from that table; D and trimming were inferred from the DNA. The sample holds around 91,000 clones, 85% seen once. The material sequenced was peripheral blood. This sequence originates from an elderly man with acute or convalescent COVID-19.

The CDR3 region is CASSLGTGSFRSPLHF. The CDR3 nucleotides are TGTGCCAGCAGCTTGGGGACAGGCTCCTTTAGGTCACCCCTCCACTTT. The chain employs TRBV5-4 and TRBJ1-6; 7 nucleotides line up with TRBD1. The ends lost 0 bases at V and 10 bases at J; junction bases unmatched: 10. CDR1 and CDR2 (germline): SGHNT, YYREEE (reference sequence). This CDR3 has 16 residues.